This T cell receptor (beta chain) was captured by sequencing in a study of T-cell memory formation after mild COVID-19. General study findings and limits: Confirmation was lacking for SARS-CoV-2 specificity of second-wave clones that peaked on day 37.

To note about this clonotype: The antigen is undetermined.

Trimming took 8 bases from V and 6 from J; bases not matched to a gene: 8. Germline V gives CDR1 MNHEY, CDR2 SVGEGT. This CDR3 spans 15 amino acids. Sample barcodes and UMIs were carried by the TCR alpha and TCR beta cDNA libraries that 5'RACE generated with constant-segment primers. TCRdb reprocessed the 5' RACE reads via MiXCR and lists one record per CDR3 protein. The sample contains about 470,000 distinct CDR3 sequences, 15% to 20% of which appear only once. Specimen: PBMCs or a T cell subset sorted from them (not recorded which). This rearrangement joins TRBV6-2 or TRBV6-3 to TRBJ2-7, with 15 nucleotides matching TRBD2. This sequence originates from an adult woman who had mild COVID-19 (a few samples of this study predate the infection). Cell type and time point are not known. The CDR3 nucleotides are TGTGCCAGCGGACCAGAGGGACTAGCGGGAGGCGAGCAGTACTTC. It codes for CASGPEGLAGGEQYF.